This T cell receptor (beta chain) emerged from a study of T-cell reconstitution after alpha-beta-depleted transplantation in children. TCRbeta library preparation incorporated unique molecular identifiers. TCRdb re-derived calls from the PCR reads in MiXCR, one entry per CDR3 protein. The sample consists of about 540,000 distinct CDR3 sequences, about 18% of them appearing once. Germline V gene lookup returns CDR1 SGHRS and CDR2 YFSETQ. V lost 10 bases to trimming and J lost 8 bases; unmatched junction nucleotides: 7. The CDR3 extends over 12 amino acids. This clonotype originated in a human donor who donated a stem cell graft to a child with acute lymphoblastic leukemia. V is TRBV5-1 and J is TRBJ2-1, with 9 positions matching TRBD2. The material was PBMCs from the stem cell graft donor, obtained from the stem cell graft. The CDR3 nucleotides read TGCGCCTCGGGACTAGCATACGATGAGCAGTTCTTC. It translates to CASGLAYDEQFF.